Here is one TCR beta chain with its context. What it recognizes is unknown. The source of the sample is a study of T cell responses to AZD1222 COVID-19 vaccine. Regarding the study as a whole: Spike as a whole was targeted by vaccine-associated CD4 TCRs, dominant at 160-218 and 743-854. The study sampled repertoires only after the peak T cell response. Nearly half of spike-specific TCRs reportedly go after variant regions that carry no mutations.

V was cut by 1 base and J by 1 base, with 12 bases left in between. CDR1 is SGHAT, CDR2 FQNNGV, per germline. The CDR3 is 16 amino acids. Only in-frame clones appear in the TCRdb table, and some are missing; sequencing was by immunoSEQ multiplex PCR. The top ten clones hold 3.5% to 4.5% of a sample with about 180,000 clones, about 90% of them seen once. Sequences were derived from peripheral blood, sampled 28 days after the second dose of the MenACWY control vaccine. This chain uses TRBV11-2 with TRBJ2-3, with D perhaps matching TRBD2 (6 bases). The receptor was isolated from an adult who received the MenACWY meningococcal vaccine as a control. Here the CDR3 reads CASSLGPLARTDTQYF. The CDR3 coding sequence is TGTGCCAGCAGCTTAGGACCCCTAGCGCGCACAGATACGCAGTATTTT.